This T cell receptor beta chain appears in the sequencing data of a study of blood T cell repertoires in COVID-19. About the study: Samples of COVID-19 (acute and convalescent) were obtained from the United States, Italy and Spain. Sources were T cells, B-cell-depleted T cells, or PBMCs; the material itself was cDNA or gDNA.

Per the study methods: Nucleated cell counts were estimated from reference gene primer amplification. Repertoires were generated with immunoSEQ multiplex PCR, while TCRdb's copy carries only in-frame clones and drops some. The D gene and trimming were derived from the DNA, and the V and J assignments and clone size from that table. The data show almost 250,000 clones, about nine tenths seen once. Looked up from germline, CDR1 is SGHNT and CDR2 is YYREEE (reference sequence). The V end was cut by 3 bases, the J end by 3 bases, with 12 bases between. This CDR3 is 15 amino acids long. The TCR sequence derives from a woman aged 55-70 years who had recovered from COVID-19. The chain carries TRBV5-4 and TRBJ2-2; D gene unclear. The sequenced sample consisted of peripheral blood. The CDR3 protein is CASSSTPTYTGELFF. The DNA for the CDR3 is TGTGCCAGCAGCTCCACCCCAACATACACCGGGGAGCTGTTTTTT.